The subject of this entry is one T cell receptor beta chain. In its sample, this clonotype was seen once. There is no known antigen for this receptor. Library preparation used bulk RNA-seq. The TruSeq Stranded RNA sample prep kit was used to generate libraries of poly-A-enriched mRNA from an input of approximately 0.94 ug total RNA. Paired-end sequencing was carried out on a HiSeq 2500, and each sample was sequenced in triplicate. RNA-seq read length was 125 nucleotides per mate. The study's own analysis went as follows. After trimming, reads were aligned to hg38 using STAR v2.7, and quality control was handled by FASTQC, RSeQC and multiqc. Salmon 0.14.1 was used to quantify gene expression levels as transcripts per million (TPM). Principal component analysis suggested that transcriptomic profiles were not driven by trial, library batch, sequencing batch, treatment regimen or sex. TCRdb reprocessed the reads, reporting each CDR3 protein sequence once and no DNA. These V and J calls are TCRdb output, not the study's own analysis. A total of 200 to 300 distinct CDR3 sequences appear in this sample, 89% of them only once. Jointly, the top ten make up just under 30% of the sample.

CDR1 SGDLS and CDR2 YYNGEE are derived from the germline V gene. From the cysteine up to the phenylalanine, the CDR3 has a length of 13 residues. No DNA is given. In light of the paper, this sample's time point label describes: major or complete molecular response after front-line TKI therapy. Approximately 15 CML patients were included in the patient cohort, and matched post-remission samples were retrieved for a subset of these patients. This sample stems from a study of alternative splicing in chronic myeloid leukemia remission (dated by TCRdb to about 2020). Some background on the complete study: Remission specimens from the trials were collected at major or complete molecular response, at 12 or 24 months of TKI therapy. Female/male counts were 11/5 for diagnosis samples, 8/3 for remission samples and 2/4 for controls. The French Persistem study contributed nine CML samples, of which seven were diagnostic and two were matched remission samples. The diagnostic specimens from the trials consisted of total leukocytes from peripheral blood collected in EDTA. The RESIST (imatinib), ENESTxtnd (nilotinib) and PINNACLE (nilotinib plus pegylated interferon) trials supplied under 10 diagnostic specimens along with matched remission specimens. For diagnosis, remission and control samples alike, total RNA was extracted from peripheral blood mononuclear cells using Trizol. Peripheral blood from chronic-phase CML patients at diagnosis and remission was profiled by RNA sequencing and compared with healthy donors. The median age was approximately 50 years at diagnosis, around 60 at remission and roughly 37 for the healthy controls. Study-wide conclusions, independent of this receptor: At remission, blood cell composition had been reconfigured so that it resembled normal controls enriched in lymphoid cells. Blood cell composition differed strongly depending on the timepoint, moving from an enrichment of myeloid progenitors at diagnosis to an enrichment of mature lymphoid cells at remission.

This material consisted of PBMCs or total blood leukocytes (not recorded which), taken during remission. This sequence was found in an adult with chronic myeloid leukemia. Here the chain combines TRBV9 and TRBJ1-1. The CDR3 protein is CASSAGQDTEAFF. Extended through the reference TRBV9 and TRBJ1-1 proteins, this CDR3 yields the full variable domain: DSGVTQTPKHLITATGQRVTLRCSPRSGDLSVYWYQQSLDQGLQFLIQYYNGEERAKGNILERFSAQQFPDLHSELNLSSLELGDSALYFCASSAGQDTEAFFGQGTRLTVV.